Presented here are 25 T cell receptor beta chains from one specimen sequenced in a study of cytomegalovirus exposure and HLA in healthy donors. PCR was performed using 60 Vbeta and 13 Jbeta primers. Sequencing was performed with immunoSEQ multiplex PCR; in TCRdb, only in-frame clones are kept and a portion is missing. The repertoire holds about 150,000 clones, over 80% seen once, with approximately 2.2% in the top ten. Material: PBMCs. The source of these receptors is a male donor in good health and CMV-seronegative.

The chain links TRBV15 to TRBJ1-2; D perhaps matches TRBD1 (5 bases). Germline V gene data show CDR1 as LNHNV and CDR2 as YYDKDF (reference sequence). V lost 3 bases, J lost 7 bases, and 18 bases lay in between. CDR3 size: 15 residues. The CDR3 DNA follows: TGTGCCACCAGCAGGGTCAATCAGGGTTGGAGTGGCTACACCTTC. The encoded protein is CATSRVNQGWSGYTF.

The chain employs TRBV5-1 and TRBJ1-6; the D is unclear. Germline lookup yields CDR1 SGHRS and CDR2 YFSETQ. The CDR3 spans 14 residues. Trimming removed 0 bases at V and 7 bases at J, with 8 bases between. The CDR3: CASSLGERNSPLHF. CDR3 sequence (DNA): TGCGCCAGCAGCTTGGGTGAACGGAATTCACCCCTCCACTTT.

The V and J genes are TRBV15 and TRBJ1-2; 7 bases map to TRBD1. The CDR3 contains 15 residues. The V segment lost 0 bases and the J segment 4 bases; nucleotides outside the gene matches: 5. CDR1 LNHNV and CDR2 YYDKDF come from the germline V gene (reference sequence). DNA of the CDR3: TGTGCCACCAGCAGAGAGGGGACAGAAATCTATGGCTACACCTTC. As protein: CATSREGTEIYGYTF.

The chain joins TRBV5-4 to TRBJ2-1, with 7 bases fitting TRBD1. CDR1 is SGHNT and CDR2 is YYREEE in the germline V gene (reference sequence). The CDR3 consists of 15 residues. Germline trimming cut 4 bases from V and 1 base from J; bases unmatched to any gene: 5. CDR3 sequence reads: CASSLTGVSYNEQFF. CDR3 in DNA: TGTGCCAGCAGCCTAACAGGGGTGTCCTACAATGAGCAGTTCTTC.

The genes are TRBV5-1 and TRBJ1-1; D unresolved. Trimming removed 2 bases from V and 0 bases from J, with 5 bases in between. The germline CDR1 and CDR2 sequences are SGHRS and YFSETQ. This CDR3 has 13 residues. The CDR3 protein is CASSLELNTEAFF. The CDR3 DNA is TGCGCCAGCAGCTTAGAGTTGAACACTGAAGCTTTCTTT.

The genes are TRBV7-6 and TRBJ2-3, with TRBD2 matching over 14 bases. This CDR3 region has 16 residues. The V and J ends lost 4 bases and 4 bases, in that order; junction bases with no gene match: 4. CDR1 is SGHVS and CDR2 is FNYEAQ in the germline V gene. CDR3 DNA: TGTGCCAGCAGCTCCCAGGGACTAGCGGGAGCAGATACGCAGTATTTT. Encoded protein: CASSSQGLAGADTQYF.

The genes are TRBV5-1 and TRBJ2-7; TRBD1 matches at 11 bases. The ends lost 4 bases at V and 3 bases at J; junction bases unmatched: 3. Per the germline V gene, CDR1 is SGHRS and CDR2 is YFSETQ. The CDR3 sequence is 14 residues long. The CDR3 sequence: CASSPGTGGYEQYF. The CDR3 DNA reads as TGCGCCAGCAGCCCCGGGACAGGGGGCTACGAGCAGTACTTC. The full variable domain, completed using reference TRBV5-1 and TRBJ2-7, is KAGVTQTPRYLIKTRGQQVTLSCSPISGHRSVSWYQQTPGQGLQFLFEYFSETQRNKGNFPGRFSGRQFSNSRSEMNVSTLELGDSALYLCASSPGTGGYEQYFGPGTRLTVT.

CDR3 in DNA: TGTGCCAGCAGTTACTCGCGGTCACCCCTCCACTTT. Translating gives CASSYSRSPLHF. The chain links TRBV6-6 to TRBJ1-6, with D unclear. The CDR3 runs 12 residues. Trimming took 0 bases from V and 10 from J, leaving 4 bases between them. Germline CDR1 MNHNY, CDR2 SVGAGI (reference sequence).

The chain links TRBV10-1 to TRBJ2-1, with 9 nucleotides matching TRBD1. The ends lost 3 bases at V and 6 bases at J; junction bases unmatched: 3. CDR1 and CDR2 (germline): WNHNN, SYGVQD (reference sequence). CDR3 length equals 14 residues. CDR3 amino acids: CASSDPGQGNEQFF. DNA of the CDR3: TGCGCCAGCAGTGATCCGGGACAGGGCAATGAGCAGTTCTTC.

The rearrangement uses TRBV5-1 and TRBJ2-5, with D possibly matching TRBD2 (6 bases). The germline CDR1 and CDR2 sequences are SGHRS and YFSETQ. V was shortened by 5 bases and J by 3 bases, with 11 bases between the two germline ends. The CDR3 runs 13 residues. CDR3: CASRTGVKETQYF. Here the CDR3 DNA reads TGCGCCAGCAGGACGGGGGTCAAAGAGACCCAGTACTTC.

CDR3 DNA sequence: TGTGCCAGCAGCTTATTGGCGGGGCCAGTCTACGAGCAGTACTTC. Protein product: CASSLLAGPVYEQYF. V and J are TRBV7-2 and TRBJ2-7; tentative D call: TRBD2 (6 bases). The CDR3 consists of 15 residues. The V end was cut by 2 bases, the J end by 3 bases, with 14 bases between. Germline loops: CDR1 SGHTA, CDR2 FQGNSA.

This chain uses TRBV9 with TRBJ2-5; 7 positions agree with TRBD1. The tail of the sequence fits TRBJ2-7 better, so the J call may be wrong. This CDR3 is built from 14 residues. Germline lookup yields CDR1 SGDLS and CDR2 YYNGEE. The chain's CDR3 is CASSSWDSSYEQYF. The CDR3 nucleotides read TGTGCCAGCAGCTCATGGGACAGCTCCTACGAGCAGTACTTC.

This clone was observed a handful of times. The V and J genes are TRBV2 and TRBJ1-6; 8 positions match TRBD1. The CDR3 has 16 amino acids. Germline V lookup: CDR1 SNHLY, CDR2 FYNNEI. Trimming took 5 bases from V and 9 from J; bases not matched to a gene: 12. The chain's CDR3 is CASSLTGQAAGSPLHF. CDR3 sequence (DNA): TGTGCCAGCAGTCTTACGGGACAGGCGGCGGGTTCACCCCTCCACTTT.

The rearrangement links TRBV6-5 to TRBJ2-7; D is possibly TRBD2 (5 bases). Germline CDR1 and CDR2: MNHEY and SVGAGI. V was cut by 8 bases and J by 2 bases, with 16 bases left in between. CDR3 size: 14 residues. The CDR3 spells CASGLNYYAYEQYF. DNA for the CDR3: TGTGCCAGCGGACTGAACTATTACGCCTACGAGCAGTACTTC.

V gene TRBV29-1 combines with J gene TRBJ2-3, with a possible D match to TRBD1 (5 bases). The CDR3 consists of 13 residues. V lost 2 bases and J lost 0, with 6 bases in between. The V gene's germline CDR1 is SQVTM and CDR2 ANQGSEA. CDR3 sequence (DNA): TGCAGCGTTGAACCAGGGAGCACAGATACGCAGTATTTT. Translating gives CSVEPGSTDTQYF.

About this clone itself: Other DNA variants within this sample encode the same CDR3. V and J are TRBV29-1 and TRBJ1-2, with D unclear. Germline V lookup: CDR1 SQVTM, CDR2 ANQGSEA. The CDR3 runs 11 residues. V was trimmed by 5 bases and J by 0 bases, leaving 4 bases between them. The CDR3, as DNA: TGCAGCGTTAGAGCTAACTATGGCTACACCTTC. Translation gives CSVRANYGYTF. The variable domain in full, completed from reference TRBV29-1 and TRBJ1-2, reads SAVISQKPSRDICQRGTSLTIQCQVDSQVTMMFWYRQQPGQSLTLIATANQGSEATYESGFVIDKFPISRPNLTFSTLTVSNMSPEDSSIYLCSVRANYGYTFGSGTRLTVV.

This chain links TRBV4-1 with TRBJ2-2, with 10 positions matching TRBD2. The V gene end was trimmed by 2 bases and the J gene end by 1 base; junction bases not matched to a gene: 1. The CDR3 covers 16 residues. Germline V gives CDR1 MGHRA, CDR2 YSYEKL. The CDR3 nucleotides read TGCGCCAGCAGCCAAAGCGGGGGGGTGAACACCGGGGAGCTGTTTTTT. It yields the protein CASSQSGGVNTGELFF.

The genes are TRBV5-6 and TRBJ2-3, with TRBD2 as a possible D gene (6 bases). This CDR3 region has 14 residues. Trimming removed 1 base at V and 5 bases at J, with 11 bases between. Germline lookup yields CDR1 SGHDT and CDR2 YYEEEE. In nucleotides, the CDR3 is TGTGCCAGCAGCTTGCGGCAGGGAGGAGATACGCAGTATTTT. It translates to CASSLRQGGDTQYF.

This chain uses TRBV6-6 with TRBJ2-6; D possibly corresponds to TRBD2 (5 bases). Per germline, CDR1 MNHNY and CDR2 SVGAGI (reference sequence). V shed 10 bases and J shed 2 bases, with 18 bases lying between them. The CDR3 spans 16 residues. The CDR3, as DNA: TGTGCCACCCTATTAACAGCGGTTGCTGGGGCCAACGTCCTGACTTTC. Protein product: CATLLTAVAGANVLTF.

In this sample, this clone turned up a few times. This sequence joins TRBV2 and TRBJ2-3; perhaps TRBD2 as D (6 bases). Germline V gene lookup returns CDR1 SNHLY and CDR2 FYNNEI. The V end lost 10 bases, the J end lost 1 base, and 12 bases lay between the germline ends. CDR3 length: 13 residues. The CDR3 region has the DNA TGTGCCACCGGAGGGGTGGGCACAGATACGCAGTATTTT. Amino acids: CATGGVGTDTQYF.

The rearrangement uses TRBV7-6 and TRBJ2-2; 7 bases agree with TRBD1. The length of the CDR3 is 14 residues. V dropped 5 bases and J dropped 6; count of bases not matched to a gene: 6. Germline assignment: CDR1 SGHVS and CDR2 FNYEAQ. This CDR3 is CASSTPQGAGELFF. DNA of the CDR3: TGTGCCAGCAGCACCCCTCAGGGGGCCGGGGAGCTGTTTTTT. Full variable domain (outside the CDR3, taken from reference TRBV7-6 and TRBJ2-2): GAGVSQSPRYKVTKRGQDVALRCDPISGHVSLYWYRQALGQGPEFLTYFNYEAQQDKSGLPNDRFSAERPEGSISTLTIQRTEQRDSAMYRCASSTPQGAGELFFGEGSRLTVL.

This chain connects TRBV5-4 to TRBJ1-6; tentative D call: TRBD1 (5 bases). Per the germline V gene, CDR1 is SGHNT and CDR2 is YYREEE (reference sequence). This CDR3 comprises 15 residues. Between the trimmed V and J ends, which lost 1 base and 7 bases, there was a span of 12 bases. The CDR3, as DNA: TGTGCCAGCAGCTTGTATCAGGGAGGAAATTCACCCCTCCACTTT. Translation: CASSLYQGGNSPLHF.

To note about this clone: Different DNA sequences within this sample yield the same CDR3. The V call is TRBV4-1, the J call TRBJ2-7, with 9 positions matching TRBD1. CDR1 MGHRA and CDR2 YSYEKL come from the germline V gene. The CDR3 sequence is 14 residues long. Trimming took 4 bases from V and 1 from J; bases not matched to a gene: 2. CDR3 nucleotides: TGCGCCAGCAGCCCCGGGACAGGGTCCTACGAGCAGTACTTC. It codes for CASSPGTGSYEQYF.

The rearrangement links TRBV14 to TRBJ2-2, with D perhaps TRBD2 (5 bases). V lost 4 bases, J lost 6 bases, and 12 bases lay in between. CDR3 size: 14 residues. The germline gives CDR1 SGHDN, CDR2 FVKESK. CDR3 region: CASSPRGSAGELFF. The DNA for the CDR3 is TGTGCCAGCAGCCCCCGCGGGTCGGCCGGGGAGCTGTTTTTT.

With respect to this clone: A junction boundary mismatches the germline segment, possibly from a read error. The rearrangement links TRBV7-9 to TRBJ1-1; maybe TRBD1 (5 bases). The CDR3 runs 17 residues. In germline, CDR1 is SEHNR, CDR2 FQNEAQ (reference sequence). In DNA form, the CDR3 reads TGTTCCAGCAGCCCCGGGGGGGGTCCACAAATTGGCACTGAAGCTTTCTTT. Its protein product is CSSSPGGGPQIGTEAFF. Looking up the rest from reference TRBV7-9 and TRBJ1-1 gives the full variable domain: DTGVSQNPRHKITKRGQNVTFRCDPISEHNRLYWYRQTLGQGPEFLTYFQNEAQLEKSRLLSDRFSAERPKGSFSTLEIQRTEQGDSAMYLCSSSPGGGPQIGTEAFFGQGTRLTVV.